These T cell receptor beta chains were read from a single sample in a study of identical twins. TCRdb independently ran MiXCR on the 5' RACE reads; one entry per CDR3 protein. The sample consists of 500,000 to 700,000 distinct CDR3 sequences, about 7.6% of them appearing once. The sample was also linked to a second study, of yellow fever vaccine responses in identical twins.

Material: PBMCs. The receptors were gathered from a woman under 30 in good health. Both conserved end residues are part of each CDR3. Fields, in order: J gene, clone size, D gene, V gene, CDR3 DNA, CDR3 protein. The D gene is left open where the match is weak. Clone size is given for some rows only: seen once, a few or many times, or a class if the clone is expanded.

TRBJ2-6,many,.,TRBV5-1,TGCGCCAGCAGCGTTGTCCCTTCTGGGGCCAACGTCCTGACTTTC,CASSVVPSGANVLTF
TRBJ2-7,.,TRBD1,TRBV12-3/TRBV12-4,TGTGCCAGCAGTTGGACAGGTGGCGAGCAGTACTTC,CASSWTGGEQYF
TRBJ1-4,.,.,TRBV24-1,TGTGCCACCAGCGCAGGGCCCCATAATGAAAAACTGTTTTTT,CATSAGPHNEKLFF
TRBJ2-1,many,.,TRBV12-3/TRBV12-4,TGTGCCAGCAGTTTTTCGAGGGGTAATGAGCAGTTCTTC,CASSFSRGNEQFF
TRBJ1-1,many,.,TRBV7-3,TGTGCCAGCAGCTTACGGCAGAACACTGAAGCTTTCTTT,CASSLRQNTEAFF
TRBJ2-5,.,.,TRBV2,TGTGCCAGCAGTGAAGCGATGGAGACCCAGTACTTC,CASSEAMETQYF
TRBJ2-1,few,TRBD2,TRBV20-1,TGCAGTGCCCCGGGAGGGGGTAGGGTCGAGCAGTTCTTC,CSAPGGGRVEQFF
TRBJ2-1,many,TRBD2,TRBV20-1,TGCAGTGCTGAAGGGACTAGCTCCTACAATGAGCAGTTCTTC,CSAEGTSSYNEQFF
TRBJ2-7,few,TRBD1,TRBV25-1,TGTGCCAGCAGTGGACAGGGGGCCAACGAGCAGTACTTC,CASSGQGANEQYF
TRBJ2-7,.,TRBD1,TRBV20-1,TGCAGTGCTACCCGGGACAGTCTACTCTACGAGCAGTACTTC,CSATRDSLLYEQYF
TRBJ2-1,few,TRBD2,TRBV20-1,TGCAGTGCGGAGCGGGACCCCAACTCCTACAATGAGCAGTTCTTC,CSAERDPNSYNEQFF
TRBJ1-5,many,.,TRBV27,TGTGCCAGCAGTTTATCGGGTCGGCAGCCCCAGCATTTT,CASSLSGRQPQHF
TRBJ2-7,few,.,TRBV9,TGTGCCAGCAGCGTCGGGGACGGCTCCTACGAGCAGTACTTC,CASSVGDGSYEQYF
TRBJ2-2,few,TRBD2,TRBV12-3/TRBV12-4,TGTGCCAGCACCCTAACCCCCGGACTAGCGGGAAACACCGGGGAGCTGTTTTTT,CASTLTPGLAGNTGELFF
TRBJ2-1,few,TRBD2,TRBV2,TGTGCCAGTGTAGCTAGCGGGAGTATCTCCTACAATGAGCAGTTCTTC,CASVASGSISYNEQFF
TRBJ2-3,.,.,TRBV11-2,TGTGCCAGCAGCCCACCACGAAATAGGGGCACAGATACGCAGTATTTT,CASSPPRNRGTDTQYF
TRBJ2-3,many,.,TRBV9,TGTGCCAGCAGCGTAGAGGGGACGGGTCCAGATACGCAGTATTTT,CASSVEGTGPDTQYF
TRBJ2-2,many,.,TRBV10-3,TGTGCCATCAGTGAAGGAGGGAGTCTTACCGGGGAGCTGTTTTTT,CAISEGGSLTGELFF
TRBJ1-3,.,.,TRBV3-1,TGTGCCAGCAGCCCTCAGGGCGTCGGAAACACCATATATTTT,CASSPQGVGNTIYF
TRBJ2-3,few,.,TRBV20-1,TGCAGTGCCGCTCTCGTTCGAGATACGCAGTATTTT,CSAALVRDTQYF
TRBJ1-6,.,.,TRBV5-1,TGCGCCAGCAGCATGGGTCCGACAACTTCACCCCTCCACTTT,CASSMGPTTSPLHF
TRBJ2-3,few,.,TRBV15,TGTGCCACCAGCAGCACCTCCGAGCCCTCTAGCACAGATACGCAGTATTTT,CATSSTSEPSSTDTQYF
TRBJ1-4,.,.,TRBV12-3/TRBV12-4,TGTGCCAGCAGTTTGGGCGGAGATAATGAAAAACTGTTTTTT,CASSLGGDNEKLFF
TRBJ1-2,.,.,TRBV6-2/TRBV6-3,TGTGCCAGCAGTTCCCACCAGGGGACCCTGAACTATGGCTACACCTTC,CASSSHQGTLNYGYTF
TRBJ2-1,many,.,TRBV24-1,TGTGCCACCAGTGATCCCCTTTACTACAGCAATGAGCAGTTCTTC,CATSDPLYYSNEQFF
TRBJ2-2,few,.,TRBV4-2,TGTGCCAGCAGCGACCGAGGGGGGGAGGGGACCGGGGAGCTGTTTTTT,CASSDRGGEGTGELFF
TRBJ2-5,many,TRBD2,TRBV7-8,TGTGCCAGCAGCTTACTAGCGGGGCAAGAGACCCAGTACTTC,CASSLLAGQETQYF
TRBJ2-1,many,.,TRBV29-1,TGCAGCGTTTCAAGGACCGACGGGGGTGAGCAGTTCTTC,CSVSRTDGGEQFF